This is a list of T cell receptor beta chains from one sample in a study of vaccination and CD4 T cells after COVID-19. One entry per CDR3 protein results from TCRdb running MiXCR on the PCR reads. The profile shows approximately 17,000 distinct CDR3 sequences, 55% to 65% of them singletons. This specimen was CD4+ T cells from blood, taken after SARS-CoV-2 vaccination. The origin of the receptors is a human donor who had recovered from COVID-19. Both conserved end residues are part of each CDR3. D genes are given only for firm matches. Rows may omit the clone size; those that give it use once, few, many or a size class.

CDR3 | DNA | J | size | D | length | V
CASSPVRNSYGYTF | TGTGCCAGCAGCCCCGTGAGGAATTCCTATGGCTACACCTTC | TRBJ1-2 | few | . | 14 | TRBV7-8
CSAEREGSYNEQFF | TGCAGTGCTGAACGGGAGGGTTCCTACAATGAGCAGTTCTTC | TRBJ2-1 | once | TRBD2 | 14 | TRBV20-1
CSATASSGTSYEQYF | TGCAGTGCTACAGCTTCGAGCGGGACATCCTACGAGCAGTACTTC | TRBJ2-7 | . | . | 15 | TRBV20-1
CASSRDIVRLADYNEQFF | TGTGCCAGCAGCCGGGACATAGTAAGACTAGCGGACTACAATGAGCAGTTCTTC | TRBJ2-1 | few | TRBD2 | 18 | TRBV27
CASSSYLAGAETQYF | TGTGCCAGCAGCTCTTACCTAGCGGGAGCAGAGACCCAGTACTTC | TRBJ2-5 | . | TRBD2 | 15 | TRBV7-8
CATSDFVAGYNEQFF | TGTGCCACCAGTGATTTCGTAGCGGGATACAATGAGCAGTTCTTC | TRBJ2-1 | few | TRBD2 | 15 | TRBV24-1
CASSLLSADTQYF | TGTGCCAGCAGCTTACTTAGCGCAGATACGCAGTATTTT | TRBJ2-3 | few | . | 13 | TRBV7-3
CASSLVSTKNTGELFF | TGTGCCAGCAGCTTAGTCAGCACCAAAAACACCGGGGAGCTGTTTTTT | TRBJ2-2 | few | . | 16 | TRBV7-6
CASSFFRETQYF | TGTGCCAGCAGCTTCTTCCGAGAGACCCAGTACTTC | TRBJ2-5 | . | . | 12 | TRBV7-2
CASTGLAGETHGTDTQYF | TGTGCCAGCACGGGCCTAGCGGGAGAAACACACGGCACAGATACGCAGTATTTT | TRBJ2-3 | . | TRBD2 | 18 | TRBV2
CASSLDTRETQYF | TGCGCCAGCAGCTTGGATACCCGGGAGACCCAGTACTTC | TRBJ2-5 | . | . | 13 | TRBV5-1
CASSLPQGAGELFF | TGTGCCAGCTCCCTCCCGCAGGGGGCCGGGGAGCTGTTTTTT | TRBJ2-2 | few | TRBD1 | 14 | TRBV7-9
CSAIDVQGLGGSPLHF | TGCAGTGCTATTGACGTACAGGGGCTCGGGGGGTCACCCCTCCACTTT | TRBJ1-6 | few | TRBD1 | 16 | TRBV20-1
CASSSTGATSYGYTF | TGTGCCAGCAGTTCGACAGGGGCAACTAGCTATGGCTACACCTTC | TRBJ1-2 | few | TRBD1 | 15 | TRBV6-5
CASSPGRTAGGPTFKDQYF | TGCGCCAGCAGCCCGGGACGGACAGCGGGTGGGCCGACATTTAAGGATCAGTACTTC | TRBJ2-4 | . | . | 19 | TRBV5-1
CASRWGMGISGNTIYF | TGTGCCAGCAGGTGGGGTATGGGCATCTCTGGAAACACCATATATTTT | TRBJ1-3 | few | . | 16 | TRBV6-1
CAWKGQGGGSPLHF | TGTGCCTGGAAAGGACAGGGGGGGGGTTCACCCCTCCACTTT | TRBJ1-6 | . | TRBD1 | 14 | TRBV30
CSARTDGTGELFF | TGCAGTGCTCGGACCGATGGCACCGGGGAGCTGTTTTTT | TRBJ2-2 | few | . | 13 | TRBV20-1